Listed below are T cell receptor beta chains from one sample, sequenced in a study of blood T cell repertoires in COVID-19. Assay used: immunoSEQ multiplex PCR; TCRdb lists only in-frame clones, some missing. The sample lists 100,000 to 150,000 clones; approximately 83% were seen once. The sample consisted of peripheral blood. The receptors here all came from a man in his 60s with acute or convalescent COVID-19. CDR3s include the opening cysteine and the closing phenylalanine or tryptophan.

v_call cdr3_aa
TRBV27 CASSLRGSGSTYNEQFF
TRBV7-6 CASSLSGLAESSYNEQFF
TRBV24-1 CATSDSSGRAPDTQYF
TRBV9 CASSVGDNYEQYF
TRBV28 CASSLYPGQGRTGELFF
TRBV29-1 CSVAPGRGARNEQFF
TRBV6-2/TRBV6-3 CASSLAVKRETQYF
TRBV27 CASRYPGGFEQYF
TRBV5-1 CASSRKGASGSVSTDTQYF
TRBV7-9 CASSLDGTGKQETQYF
TRBV11-1 CASSLGLAGSGETQYF
TRBV3-1/TRBV3-2 CASTARASGSPLHF
TRBV19 CASTGQGDEKLFF
TRBV7-6 CASSLFGTGANVLTF
TRBV5-4 CASSPHGQGGADTQYF
TRBV3-1/TRBV3-2 CASSQGTGPRNEQFF
TRBV11-2 CASSPLHSSSYNEQFF
TRBV11-2 CASSLLTSGTTGELFF
TRBV27 CASRVGQVNTEAFF
TRBV19 CASRPGATEAFF
TRBV5-1 CASSFRDTDTQYF
TRBV5-5 CASSAGTSGRAPLSDTQYF
TRBV27 CASSPPGNTEAFF
TRBV9 CASSVPGGNEQFF
TRBV30 CAWSVAGRGTQYF
TRBV4-2 CASSRGTANYGYTF
TRBV3-1/TRBV3-2 CASSHPTSGIGNEQFF
TRBV18 CASSPGLQETQYF
TRBV9 CASSDRGQNTGELFF
TRBV28 CASRGDRNTGELFF
TRBV6-5 CASSLVQGGTGELFF
TRBV3-1/TRBV3-2 CASSQRRVGNEQFF
TRBV6-6 CASSYPGHEKLFF
TRBV28 CASSLPGQAGNTDTQYF
TRBV11-2 CASSLGVSGSSDEQFF
TRBV9 CASSVAGASGYTF
TRBV19 CASSVTGTGMETQYF
TRBV9 CASSVDGNTGELFF
TRBV11-2 CASSLGRQAGRNTIYF
TRBV6-5 CASSPGQGNTGELFF
TRBV5-5 CASSQTGGSTEAFF
TRBV5-1 CASSLSRTGSITGELFF
TRBV5-1 CASLRGAAQATGELFF
TRBV9 CASSGTGTSDNEQFF